Listed here are 12 T cell receptor beta chains from one sample, sequenced in a study of T-cell reconstitution after alpha-beta-depleted transplantation in children (dated by TCRdb to 2016 to 2018). Reading the label with the study, this specimen's treatment or condition is: allogeneic hematopoietic cell transplantation with graft depleted of TCRalphabeta T cells and CD19 B cells. The library was obtained by PCR. Sequencing used an Illumina HiSeq 2500. TCR library preparation used molecular barcoding, with unique molecular identifiers applied to normalize quantification of the TCRbeta repertoire. TCRdb passed the public sequencing reads through fastp at Q25 and MiXCR, retaining productive beta sequences. Identical CDR3 protein sequences are pooled into one entry, listed with their most common genes and DNA. A total of 200,000 to 300,000 distinct CDR3 sequences appear in this sample, 8.2% of them only once. The ten largest clones represent nearly 6.5% of the sample.

Here the sequenced sample was PBMCs, mostly from graft donor cells, taken 180 days after TCRalphabeta/CD19-depleted stem cell transplant. Receptors were obtained from a male patient between 10 and 17 years old who had a stem cell transplant for acute lymphoblastic leukemia, so the T cells may come from the graft donor.

This clonotype was seen ten or more times. This chain joins TRBV20-1 and TRBJ2-3, with D perhaps TRBD1 (5 bases). The CDR3 spans 16 residues. Germline CDR1 and CDR2: DFQATT and SNEGSKA (reference sequence). The ends were cut back, 6 bases at V and 2 bases at J, with 21 bases in the middle. This chain's CDR3 is CSAPDNPDISTDTQYF. The CDR3 bases are TGCAGTGCCCCGGACAACCCCGACATCTCCACAGATACGCAGTATTTT.

This clonotype was counted at least ten times. The chain carries TRBV12-3 or TRBV12-4 and TRBJ1-2, with D perhaps TRBD1 (5 bases). V was shortened by 1 base and J by 8 bases, with 17 bases between the two germline ends. The CDR3 loop spans 15 amino acids. As DNA, the CDR3 is TGTGCCAGCAGTTTAGAGTCCCAGGGACCTCTGGGCTACACCTTC. As protein: CASSLESQGPLGYTF.

This clonotype appeared many times. The chain combines TRBV6-2 or TRBV6-3 with TRBJ2-2, with a weak D call TRBD1 (6 bases). The germline gives CDR1 MNHEY, CDR2 SVGEGT. Trimming removed 7 bases at V and 2 bases at J, with 20 bases between. The CDR3 extends over 17 amino acids. For the CDR3, the DNA is TGTGCCAGCAATAAGGGGGTGTCGACAGGAAACACCGGGGAGCTGTTTTTT. This codes for CASNKGVSTGNTGELFF.

This clonotype has at least ten counts. The rearrangement links TRBV3-1 to TRBJ1-1; D is perhaps TRBD1 (5 bases). Trimming took 1 base from V and 1 from J, leaving 10 bases between them. The CDR3 sequence is 15 residues long. Germline V gene sequence: CDR1 LGHDT, CDR2 YNNKEL (reference sequence). The CDR3 is CASSQAGRRNTEAFF. Here the CDR3 DNA reads TGTGCCAGCAGCCAAGCGGGGCGGAGGAACACTGAAGCTTTCTTT.

This clonotype was counted at least ten times. The V and J genes are TRBV9 and TRBJ2-2, with D unclear. The V gene lost 8 bases and the J gene lost 0 bases, with 14 bases spanning the gap. The germline V gene has CDR1 SGDLS and CDR2 YYNGEE. The CDR3 has 15 residues. CDR3 protein: CASSRAAPNTGELFF. CDR3 coding DNA: TGTGCCAGTTCCCGAGCAGCCCCGAACACCGGGGAGCTGTTTTTT. Full variable domain (rest looked up from reference TRBV9 and TRBJ2-2): DSGVTQTPKHLITATGQRVTLRCSPRSGDLSVYWYQQSLDQGLQFLIQYYNGEERAKGNILERFSAQQFPDLHSELNLSSLELGDSALYFCASSRAAPNTGELFFGEGSRLTVL.

This clonotype occurred many times. The rearrangement links TRBV7-8 to TRBJ2-7; 8 bases are a match to TRBD1. V shed 5 bases, J shed 5 bases, and the junction held 8 bases outside the gene matches. The germline CDR1 and CDR2 sequences are SGHVS and FQNEAQ. The CDR3 is 14 residues long. Here the CDR3 reads CASSARWTGNEQYF. The CDR3 DNA follows: TGTGCCAGCAGCGCTAGGTGGACAGGGAACGAGCAGTACTTC.

This clonotype was detected ten times or more. This chain connects TRBV4-2 to TRBJ2-1; D possibly corresponds to TRBD1 (6 bases). Germline CDR1 LGHNA, CDR2 YNFKEQ. V was shortened by 1 base and J by 10 bases, with 14 bases between the two germline ends. The CDR3 is made up of 14 amino acids. Written as DNA, the CDR3 is TGTGCCAGCAGCCAAGTGGGGGCCCCCCGCGAGCAGTTCTTC. Translation gives CASSQVGAPREQFF.

This clonotype was recorded many times. Compared with germline, one end of the junction differs, possibly owing to a read error. The chain combines TRBV6-5 with TRBJ1-6; D not certain. The CDR3 length is 15 residues. Germline lookup yields CDR1 MNHEY and CDR2 SVGAGI. CDR3 in amino acids: CASGYSWSDNSPLHF. DNA of the CDR3: TGTGCCAGCGGTTACTCGTGGTCAGATAATTCACCCCTCCACTTT.

The V and J genes are TRBV7-2 and TRBJ2-1; D is tentatively TRBD1 or TRBD2 (7 bases each). The germline V gene encodes CDR1 SGHTA and CDR2 FQGNSA. Trimming removed 0 bases from V and 7 bases from J, with 22 bases in between. The CDR3 covers 18 residues. The CDR3 DNA reads TGTGCCAGCAGCTTAGCCACGGGGGGCCCTTCCAGGGGGAATGAGCAGTTCTTC. Protein product: CASSLATGGPSRGNEQFF.

Ten or more counts support this clonotype. The rearrangement joins TRBV9 to TRBJ2-7; a possible D gene is TRBD1 (6 bases). This CDR3 contains 14 residues. CDR1 and CDR2 from the germline V gene are SGDLS and YYNGEE. V lost 4 bases to trimming and J lost 0 bases, with 11 bases between them. Written as DNA, the CDR3 is TGTGCCAGCAGCCATCAGGACAGCTCCTACGAGCAGTACTTC. It yields the protein CASSHQDSSYEQYF. The full variable domain, in which reference TRBV9 and TRBJ2-7 provide the parts outside the CDR3, is DSGVTQTPKHLITATGQRVTLRCSPRSGDLSVYWYQQSLDQGLQFLIQYYNGEERAKGNILERFSAQQFPDLHSELNLSSLELGDSALYFCASSHQDSSYEQYFGPGTRLTVT.

This clonotype has at least ten counts. This chain joins TRBV20-1 and TRBJ2-4; 13 nucleotides match TRBD2. V was clipped by 4 bases and J by 0 bases; unmatched bases: 12. Germline V lookup: CDR1 DFQATT, CDR2 SNEGSKA (reference sequence). The CDR3 spans 19 residues. The CDR3 DNA follows: TGCAGTGCTAAGTCTTACGGGACTAGCGGGATCCTAGCCAAAAACATTCAGTACTTC. Protein sequence: CSAKSYGTSGILAKNIQYF.

This clonotype came up many times. The DNA for the CDR3 is TGTGCCAGCAGCTTAGTTAGCGGGGGGCGGGATACGCAGTATTTT. Its translation is CASSLVSGGRDTQYF. V gene TRBV7-2 combines with J gene TRBJ2-3, with TRBD2 matching 10 bases. Trimming took 1 base from V and 6 from J; bases not matched to a gene: 4. From germline, CDR1 is SGHTA and CDR2 FQGNSA. This CDR3 spans 15 amino acids.